What follows describes a single TCR beta chain. The sample comes from a study of blood T cell repertoires in COVID-19. Clones were read by immunoSEQ multiplex PCR, and TCRdb kept only the in-frame ones, dropping some. Of 87,000 or so clones in the sample, approximately 88% are singletons; the top ten hold around 10%. CDR3 length: 14 amino acids. Trimming took 6 bases from V and 5 from J, leaving 14 bases between them. In germline, CDR1 is LNHDA, CDR2 SQIVND (reference sequence). The V call is TRBV19, the J call TRBJ1-5; D is ambiguous. The source of this sequence is a man older than 75 with acute or convalescent COVID-19. The material sequenced was peripheral blood. The CDR3 sequence: CASRPTDRDQPQHF. The DNA of the CDR3 is TGTGCCAGTAGACCCACTGACCGGGATCAGCCCCAGCATTTT.